The 28 T cell receptor beta chains presented below share a single source sample, sequenced in a study of post-analysis software for immune sequencing data. The study, taken as a whole, reports: Patients had higher frequencies than controls of roughly five TRBV segments, including TRBV5-6, TRBV5-1 and TRBV20-1.

cDNA libraries of TCR beta carried unique molecular identifiers. TCRdb redid the calling of the PCR reads with MiXCR, one entry per CDR3 protein. Here the sample spans around 770,000 distinct CDR3 sequences, more than 45% being singletons. No antigen has been assigned to these receptors. The sequencing sample was made of blood. The receptors here all came from a girl between 10 and 17 years old with multiple sclerosis.

This clonotype appeared once. This sequence joins TRBV28 and TRBJ2-4; D remains unclear. The CDR3 length is 16 residues. Per the germline V gene, CDR1 is MDHEN and CDR2 is SYDVKM. V gave up 3 bases and J gave up 0 bases, with 12 bases separating them. DNA for the CDR3: TGTGCCAGCAGTTTTAGTCTACAACTAGCCAAAAACATTCAGTACTTC. Residues: CASSFSLQLAKNIQYF.

This sequence joins TRBV20-1 and TRBJ2-1; perhaps TRBD1 as D (5 bases). In germline, CDR1 is DFQATT, CDR2 SNEGSKA (reference sequence). CDR3 length equals 13 residues. The CDR3: CSRFHGQYNEQFF. The CDR3, as DNA: TGCAGCCGGTTTCACGGACAATACAATGAGCAGTTCTTC.

This clonotype was picked up a small number of times. The chain recombines TRBV7-9 with TRBJ2-7, with TRBD1 matching over 9 bases. Germline loops: CDR1 SEHNR, CDR2 FQNEAQ (reference sequence). The CDR3 contains 17 residues. V trimming: 4 bases; J trimming: 3 bases; junction bases outside the gene matches: 13. CDR3 residues: CASSSLILTGGIYEQYF. The DNA for the CDR3 is TGTGCCAGCAGCTCGCTTATCCTGACAGGGGGTATCTACGAGCAGTACTTC.

This clonotype has more than one count but fewer than ten. V and J are TRBV3-1 and TRBJ2-1; D remains unclear. The germline CDR1 and CDR2 sequences are LGHDT and YNNKEL (reference sequence). The CDR3 contains 14 residues. The V end was cut by 1 base, the J end by 10 bases, with 14 bases between. The CDR3 bases are TGTGCCAGCAGCCAAGGCGAGCTACGGCGCGAGCAGTTCTTC. This gives the protein CASSQGELRREQFF.

The chain has TRBV20-1 and TRBJ2-1, with D possibly being TRBD2 (5 bases). Trimming shortened V by 4 bases and J by 1 base, and 17 bases separated the two germline ends. The CDR3 is 16 residues long. CDR1 is DFQATT, CDR2 SNEGSKA, per germline (reference sequence). CDR3 sequence reads: CSAIPTRVWSYNEQFF. The DNA of the CDR3 is TGCAGTGCTATTCCTACTAGGGTATGGTCCTACAATGAGCAGTTCTTC.

CDR3 bases: TGTGCCAGCGGTCGGAACAGGGGGCTCGACAATGAGCAGTTCTTC. Translating it yields CASGRNRGLDNEQFF. The chain has TRBV2 and TRBJ2-1; 9 bases agree with TRBD1. Germline-derived CDR1 and CDR2 are SNHLY and FYNNEI. V was pared by 8 bases and J by 5 bases, with 10 bases of the junction left unmatched. CDR3 length: 15 amino acids.

This clonotype was found a few times. The V and J genes are TRBV4-1 and TRBJ2-3, with no clear D. Germline V gene data show CDR1 as MGHRA and CDR2 as YSYEKL. The CDR3 extends over 14 amino acids. Between the trimmed V and J ends, which lost 0 bases and 6 bases, there was a span of 10 bases. The chain's CDR3 is CASSQEGMADTQYF. The CDR3 region has the DNA TGCGCCAGCAGCCAAGAGGGGATGGCGGATACGCAGTATTTT.

The genes are TRBV20-1 and TRBJ2-3; a possible D gene is TRBD2 (5 bases). Germline CDR1 DFQATT, CDR2 SNEGSKA (reference sequence). This CDR3 is built from 13 residues. V dropped 3 bases and J dropped 2 bases, with 9 bases sitting between them. CDR3 sequence (DNA): TGCAGTGCTAGGAGCGGAACCACAGATACGCAGTATTTT. This translates into CSARSGTTDTQYF.

The CDR3 sequence is CSASPQKGVYNEQFF. The CDR3 DNA reads as TGCAGTGCTAGTCCCCAGAAGGGGGTTTACAATGAGCAGTTCTTC. V gene TRBV20-1 combines with J gene TRBJ2-1, with TRBD1 as a possible D gene (6 bases). Trimming left V 3 bases short and J 4 bases short, with 16 bases between. CDR3 size: 15 residues. The germline gives CDR1 DFQATT, CDR2 SNEGSKA (reference sequence).

This clonotype has only a few counts. The chain employs TRBV4-3 and TRBJ1-1; no definite D call. The ends were cut back, 3 bases at V and 5 bases at J, with 16 bases in the middle. The CDR3 length is 15 residues. Germline V gives CDR1 LGHNA, CDR2 YSLEER. The chain's CDR3 is CASSHVRGPGTEAFF. CDR3 sequence (DNA): TGCGCCAGCAGCCATGTCCGCGGCCCTGGGACTGAAGCTTTCTTT.

The rearrangement joins TRBV20-1 to TRBJ2-5; D remains unclear. The CDR3 covers 14 residues. CDR1 DFQATT and CDR2 SNEGSKA come from the germline V gene (reference sequence). Trimming took 6 bases from V and 11 from J, leaving 25 bases between them. CDR3 in amino acids: CSAPLGGPMGEQYF. The CDR3 nucleotides read TGCAGTGCCCCCCTAGGTGGCCCCATGGGTGAGCAGTACTTC.

CDR3 sequence: CASRSGTGTPSSYEQYF. The CDR3 DNA reads as TGTGCCAGCCGCTCCGGTACCGGGACGCCGAGCTCCTACGAGCAGTACTTC. The chain has TRBV2 and TRBJ2-7, with D perhaps being TRBD1 or TRBD2 (5 bases each). Between the trimmed V and J ends, which lost 8 bases and 0 bases, there was a span of 23 bases. The CDR3 has 17 residues. Germline V gene data show CDR1 as SNHLY and CDR2 as FYNNEI.

The J gene is TRBJ1-1, the V gene TRBV4-3, with D possibly matching TRBD1 (5 bases). V was shortened by 5 bases and J by 1 base, with 11 bases between the two germline ends. There are 14 residues in the CDR3. Germline assignment: CDR1 LGHNA and CDR2 YSLEER. The CDR3 DNA is TGCGCCAGCAGCTACGAGCAGGGGAACACTGAAGCTTTCTTT. It translates to CASSYEQGNTEAFF.

Remarks on this clonotype: A much more abundant neighbour one base away suggests this may be a read error. The chain couples TRBV29-1 to TRBJ2-5, with unresolved D. The CDR3 runs 13 residues. Per germline, CDR1 SQVTM and CDR2 ANQGSEA. Trimming left V 7 bases short and J 11 bases short, with 23 bases between. The CDR3 region is CSGFPGGHNEQYF. In DNA, the CDR3 is TGCAGCGGCTTTCCGGGTGGCCACAATGAGCAGTACTTC.

The chain couples TRBV4-2 to TRBJ2-7; 7 bases agree with TRBD2. In germline, CDR1 is LGHNA, CDR2 YNFKEQ. V was pared by 0 bases and J by 0 bases, with 5 bases of the junction left unmatched. The CDR3 totals 16 residues. DNA of the CDR3: TGTGCCAGCAGCCAAGAGGGCGGGAGCCTCTCCTACGAGCAGTACTTC. It codes for CASSQEGGSLSYEQYF.

The rearrangement uses TRBV7-9 and TRBJ2-1; tentative D call: TRBD2 (5 bases). Germline V lookup: CDR1 SEHNR, CDR2 FQNEAQ (reference sequence). V was cut by 1 base and J by 7 bases, with 14 bases left in between. CDR3 size: 15 residues. The CDR3 DNA follows: TGTGCCAGCAGCTTAGGAGGGCTGGTTGGGAATGAGCAGTTCTTC. Amino acids: CASSLGGLVGNEQFF.

The chain joins TRBV29-1 to TRBJ2-7; 8 positions match TRBD2. Unmatched junction bases numbered 11, after V lost 1 base and J lost 3 bases. The CDR3 loop spans 16 amino acids. Germline lookup yields CDR1 SQVTM and CDR2 ANQGSEA. The CDR3: CSVEGGVSGALYEQYF. CDR3 in DNA: TGCAGCGTTGAAGGTGGGGTTAGCGGGGCCCTCTACGAGCAGTACTTC.

This chain joins TRBV6-6 and TRBJ2-6; possibly TRBD1 for D (6 bases). CDR1 and CDR2 (germline): MNHNY, SVGAGI (reference sequence). The CDR3 sequence is 14 residues long. V was trimmed by 8 bases and J by 2 bases, leaving 10 bases between them. The CDR3 DNA follows: TGTGCCAGCGTCCGGGACACTGGGGCCAACGTCCTGACTTTC. Translating it yields CASVRDTGANVLTF.

This clonotype was counted between two and nine times. V usage is TRBV7-8 and J usage is TRBJ2-7, with 9 bases lining up with TRBD1. Trimming took 8 bases from V and 0 from J; bases not matched to a gene: 2. Looked up from germline, CDR1 is SGHVS and CDR2 is FQNEAQ. The CDR3 consists of 13 residues. Written as DNA, the CDR3 is TGTGCCAGCGGGGACAGGGACTCCTACGAGCAGTACTTC. This encodes CASGDRDSYEQYF.

CDR3 loop: CSVDPPTSGSTDTQYF. CDR3 coding DNA: TGCAGCGTTGATCCCCCTACTAGCGGTAGCACAGATACGCAGTATTTT. The chain is built from TRBV29-1 and TRBJ2-3; TRBD2 matches at 8 bases. Germline-derived CDR1 and CDR2 are SQVTM and ANQGSEA. The CDR3 sequence is 16 residues long. V was pared by 3 bases and J by 0 bases, with 8 bases of the junction left unmatched.

The V gene is TRBV7-2, the J gene TRBJ2-1; 13 bases are a match to TRBD2. Trimming removed 4 bases from V and 8 bases from J; junction bases left unmatched: 5. The CDR3 length is 15 residues. Germline loops: CDR1 SGHTA, CDR2 FQGNSA. CDR3 sequence (DNA): TGTGCCAGCAGCTCGGGACTAGCGGGAATGTATGAGCAGTTCTTC. Protein product: CASSSGLAGMYEQFF.

The chain employs TRBV20-1 and TRBJ2-7; TRBD1 agrees at 8 bases. The CDR3 has 14 residues. CDR1 is DFQATT and CDR2 is SNEGSKA in the germline V gene (reference sequence). The V and J ends lost 6 bases and 1 base, in that order; junction bases with no gene match: 8. CDR3 coding DNA: TGCAGTGCCCTTCCGGACAGGGAATCCTACGAGCAGTACTTC. Its translation is CSALPDRESYEQYF.

This clonotype was detected a few times. The V call is TRBV3-1, the J call TRBJ2-5; 10 bases line up with TRBD2. From germline, CDR1 is LGHDT and CDR2 YNNKEL (reference sequence). V lost 7 bases and J lost 2; bases outside the gene matches: 7. The CDR3 totals 15 residues. The CDR3 spells CASTWGLALQETQYF. CDR3 DNA sequence: TGTGCCAGCACCTGGGGACTAGCGCTTCAAGAGACCCAGTACTTC.

This clonotype was seen only a few times. V gene TRBV29-1 combines with J gene TRBJ2-7; D is uncertain. Per germline, CDR1 SQVTM and CDR2 ANQGSEA. The CDR3 length is 16 residues. The V and J ends lost 0 bases and 2 bases respectively, with 17 bases between them. DNA for the CDR3: TGCAGCGTTGAAGAGGCAGACCGCGGTCCCCCCTACGAGCAGTACTTC. This sequence encodes CSVEEADRGPPYEQYF.

This clonotype was seen only once. The rearrangement joins TRBV5-1 to TRBJ2-1; maybe TRBD1 (6 bases). CDR1 and CDR2 from the germline V gene are SGHRS and YFSETQ. Trimming removed 0 bases at V and 11 bases at J, with 9 bases between. CDR3 size: 12 residues. The CDR3 DNA is TGCGCCAGCAGCTTGGAGGGGGACCAGCAGTTCTTC. It is translated as CASSLEGDQQFF.

The rearrangement links TRBV28 to TRBJ1-5; no definite D call. The CDR3 totals 16 residues. The ends were cut back, 3 bases at V and 0 bases at J, with 12 bases in the middle. Germline CDR1 MDHEN, CDR2 SYDVKM. Here the CDR3 DNA reads TGTGCCAGCAGTTTTAACAGCTTCGGTAGCAATCAGCCCCAGCATTTT. Translation: CASSFNSFGSNQPQHF.

Concerning this clonotype itself: At one of its ends the junction is not consistent with the germline gene, which may arise from a read error. The chain links TRBV29-1 to TRBJ2-1, with 16 bases fitting TRBD2. Germline V lookup: CDR1 SQVTM, CDR2 ANQGSEA. The CDR3 sequence is 17 residues long. The chain's CDR3 is CSVPGLAGGLPYNGQFF. In DNA, the CDR3 is TGCAGCGTGCCGGGACTAGCGGGAGGGCTCCCCTACAATGGGCAGTTCTTC.

This clonotype was detected only a few times. The chain combines TRBV6-5 with TRBJ1-2; the match to TRBD1 covers 7 bases. Germline-derived CDR1 and CDR2 are MNHEY and SVGAGI. The V and J ends lost 6 bases and 6 bases, in that order; junction bases with no gene match: 7. CDR3 length: 13 amino acids. CDR3 region: CASSNYRGNGYTF. Written as DNA, the CDR3 is TGTGCCAGCAGCAACTACAGGGGAAATGGCTACACCTTC.